A selection of T cell receptor beta chains follows, all from one sample in a study of CD8 T cells in Susac syndrome. TCRdb re-derived calls from the immunoSEQ multiplex PCR reads in MiXCR, one entry per CDR3 protein. The sample shows over 150,000 distinct CDR3 sequences, 90% to 95% of them seen only once. Sequencing was done on a sample of CD4+ T cells from PBMCs. The receptors originated from a human donor with multiple sclerosis. Each CDR3 is given with its conserved first and last residue. Fields, in order: D gene, J gene, clone size, V gene, CDR3 DNA, CDR3 protein. The D gene is left open where the match is weak. Expanded clones get a size class; other rows say once, few or many, or leave the size out.

TRBD2	TRBJ2-5	NA	TRBV6-1	TGTGCCAGCAGGTCGATTCCTAGCGGGGGGAGGGAGACCCAGTACTTC	CASRSIPSGGRETQYF
TRBD1	TRBJ1-4	NA	TRBV2	TGTGCCAGCTTCACAGGGGACCAAACTAATGAAAAACTGTTTTTT	CASFTGDQTNEKLFF
NA	TRBJ2-7	NA	TRBV7-7	TGTGCCAGCAGCCGGGACAAAGGCTACGAGCAGTACTTC	CASSRDKGYEQYF
TRBD1	TRBJ2-3	NA	TRBV29-1	TGCAGCGTTGCCGGGACAGGCACAGATACGCAGTATTTT	CSVAGTGTDTQYF
NA	TRBJ1-1	NA	TRBV7-3	TGTGCCAGCAGCCCAGGGAGCGACGCGCGTCTAGCTTTCTTT	CASSPGSDARLAFF
NA	TRBJ2-7	NA	TRBV30	TGTGCCTGGAGTAGTGGTTTGAAGCAGTACTTC	CAWSSGLKQYF
TRBD1	TRBJ1-1	NA	TRBV20-1	TGCAGTGCCACTGACAGGGGGAACACTGAAGCTTTCTTT	CSATDRGNTEAFF
TRBD1	TRBJ1-1	once	TRBV5-1	TGCGCCAGCAGCTGGACAGGGGATGGGGCTGAAGCTTTCTTT	CASSWTGDGAEAFF
TRBD1	TRBJ2-3	NA	TRBV29-1	TGCAGCGTTGAAGACCCGGACAGGATCAGCACAGATACGCAGTATTTT	CSVEDPDRISTDTQYF
TRBD2	TRBJ2-7	NA	TRBV6-5	TGTGCCAGCAGTTACTCTCGAGCTAGCGGGAGACGCTACGAGCAGTACTTC	CASSYSRASGRRYEQYF
NA	TRBJ2-3	NA	TRBV5-1	TGCGCCAGCAACACCCGGGATACGCAGTATTTT	CASNTRDTQYF
NA	TRBJ1-1	once	TRBV2	TGTGCCAGCAGTAAAAGGGAAACTGAAGCTTTCTTT	CASSKRETEAFF
TRBD1	TRBJ1-4	NA	TRBV4-3	TGCGCCAGCAGCCAGAGACAGGGGTATAATGAAAAACTGTTTTTT	CASSQRQGYNEKLFF
TRBD1	TRBJ1-4	NA	TRBV3-1	TGTGCCAGCAGCCACTCGACAGGGCAGGTGTTTTTT	CASSHSTGQVFF
NA	TRBJ1-6	NA	TRBV12-3/TRBV12-4	TGTGCCAGCAGTTCCATCGGAACGGCCAATTCACCCCTCCACTTT	CASSSIGTANSPLHF
TRBD2	TRBJ2-1	NA	TRBV6-2/TRBV6-3	TGTGCCAGCAGTCAGTTCCTGGGAGCGGGAGGATTGAATGAGCAGTTCTTC	CASSQFLGAGGLNEQFF
TRBD1	TRBJ1-4	NA	TRBV5-1	TGCGCCAGCAGCTACGGACAGGGGAATGAAAAACTGTTTTTT	CASSYGQGNEKLFF
NA	TRBJ1-2	NA	TRBV4-1	TGCGCCAGCAGCCAAGGGAGACAGGTTAACTATGGCTACACCTTC	CASSQGRQVNYGYTF
NA	TRBJ2-7	NA	TRBV5-1	TGCGCCAGCAGCATAGACACCACCTACGAGCAGTACTTC	CASSIDTTYEQYF
NA	TRBJ2-3	NA	TRBV2	TGTGCCATCACTATAAACATGAGGGCAGATACGCAGTATTTT	CAITINMRADTQYF